This TCR beta chain was obtained from a study of early T cells in non-severe SARS-CoV-2 infection. A single record per CDR3 protein comes from TCRdb applying MiXCR to the 5' RACE reads. The sample holds tens of thousands of distinct CDR3 sequences; approximately 9.2% are singletons and the top ten take about 13%. Germline V gives CDR1 SEHNR, CDR2 FQNEAQ (reference sequence). The CDR3 is 12 residues long. V lost 3 bases and J lost 3, with 3 bases in between. This clonotype was seen ten or more times. The receptor's source is an adult who was a healthcare worker with PCR-confirmed SARS-CoV-2 infection or an uninfected control (not recorded which). Material for sequencing was whole blood. The genes are TRBV7-9 and TRBJ1-5, with D unresolved. The chain's CDR3 is CASSFDNQPQHF. CDR3 nucleotides: TGTGCCAGCAGCTTTGACAATCAGCCCCAGCATTTT.